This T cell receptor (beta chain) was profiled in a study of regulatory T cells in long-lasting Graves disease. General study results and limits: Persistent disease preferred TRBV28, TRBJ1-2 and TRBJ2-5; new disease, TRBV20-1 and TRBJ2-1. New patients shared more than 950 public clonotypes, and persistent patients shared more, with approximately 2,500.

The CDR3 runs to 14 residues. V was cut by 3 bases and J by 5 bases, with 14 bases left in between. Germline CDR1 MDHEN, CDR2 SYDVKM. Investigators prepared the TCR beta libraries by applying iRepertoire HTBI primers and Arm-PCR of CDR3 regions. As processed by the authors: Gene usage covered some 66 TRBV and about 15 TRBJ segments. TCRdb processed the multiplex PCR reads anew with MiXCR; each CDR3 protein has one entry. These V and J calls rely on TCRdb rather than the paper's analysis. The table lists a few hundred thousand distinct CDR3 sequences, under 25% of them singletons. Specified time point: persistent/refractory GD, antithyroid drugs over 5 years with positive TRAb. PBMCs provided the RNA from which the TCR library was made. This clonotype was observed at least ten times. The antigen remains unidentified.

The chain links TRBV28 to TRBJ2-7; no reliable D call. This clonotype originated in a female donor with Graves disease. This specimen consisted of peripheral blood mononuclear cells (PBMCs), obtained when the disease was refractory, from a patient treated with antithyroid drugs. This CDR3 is CASSFRQTRNEQYF. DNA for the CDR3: TGTGCCAGCAGTTTTCGGCAAACGAGGAACGAGCAGTACTTC. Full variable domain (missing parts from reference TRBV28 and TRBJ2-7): DVKVTQSSRYLVKRTGEKVFLECVQDMDHENMFWYRQDPGLGLRLIYFSYDVKMKEKGDIPEGYSVSREKKERFSLILESASTNQTSMYLCASSFRQTRNEQYFGPGTRLTVT.